Following are 13 T cell receptor beta chains from one sample sequenced in a study of blood T cell repertoires in COVID-19 (dated by TCRdb to 2018 to 2021). The method behind the library was the immunoSEQ multiplex PCR assay. Here the immuneACCESS table is served through TCRdb, limited to in-frame sequences with V and J called. Missing clones are a known gap in these copies; in checked studies unresolved V genes cover under half, and the rest lacks a known reason. The sample data list 150,000 to 200,000 clones, and under 90% of these were observed just once. Clones ranked in the top ten supply 15% to 20% of the sample. What was sequenced was peripheral blood. All receptors derive from a person between 70 and 80 years old with COVID-19, enrolled during active disease.

The chain has TRBV19 and TRBJ2-1, with 8 positions matching TRBD2. The CDR3 is 15 residues long. Germline V gives CDR1 LNHDA, CDR2 SQIVND (reference sequence). The J segment lost 5 bases and the V segment lost 5 bases, leaving 8 bases of the junction unmatched. The DNA for the CDR3 is TGTGCCAGTAGTTGGTCGCGGGGGGCCCACAATGAGCAGTTCTTC. It codes for CASSWSRGAHNEQFF.

The chain employs TRBV30 and TRBJ1-1; the D is unclear. With 0 bases removed from V and 6 bases from J, the gap between germline ends came to 11 bases. Germline CDR1 reads GTSNPN; CDR2 reads SVGIG (reference sequence). CDR3 length equals 13 residues. CDR3 region: CAWSVHGSSEAFF. CDR3 DNA sequence: TGTGCCTGGAGTGTACACGGGTCTTCTGAAGCTTTCTTT.

This chain connects TRBV29-1 to TRBJ2-7, with D perhaps matching TRBD2 (6 bases). Germline assignment: CDR1 SQVTM and CDR2 ANQGSEA. The V end was cut by 4 bases, the J end by 4 bases, with 8 bases between. The CDR3 loop spans 11 amino acids. The DNA for the CDR3 is TGCAGCGTTGGGAGGGAGTACGAGCAGTACTTC. This codes for CSVGREYEQYF.

The rearrangement uses TRBV4-1 and TRBJ1-1; unclear D gene. Trimming cost V 0 bases and J 0 bases, with 29 bases left between them. From germline, CDR1 is MGHRA and CDR2 YSYEKL. CDR3 length: 22 residues. The CDR3 sequence: CASSQDPRFGGPANLMNTEAFF. The CDR3 bases are TGCGCCAGCAGCCAAGATCCCCGGTTTGGAGGGCCGGCCAACCTCATGAACACTGAAGCTTTCTTT.

The rearrangement uses TRBV5-1 and TRBJ1-3; TRBD1 might be the D (6 bases). Germline CDR1 and CDR2: SGHRS and YFSETQ. V shed 0 bases and J shed 2 bases, with 12 bases lying between them. The CDR3 length is 16 residues. The CDR3 DNA reads as TGCGCCAGCAGCTTGGTTCCAGGGGAAACTGGAAACACCATATATTTT. Translated, it gives CASSLVPGETGNTIYF.

This sequence joins TRBV4-2 and TRBJ2-1; 8 positions agree with TRBD2. The germline CDR1 and CDR2 sequences are LGHNA and YNFKEQ. The CDR3 extends over 13 amino acids. V lost 4 bases, J lost 9 bases, and 5 bases stayed unmatched. Here the CDR3 reads CASSPAGEGEQFF. The CDR3 nucleotides are TGTGCCAGCAGCCCAGCGGGGGAGGGTGAGCAGTTCTTC.

The CDR3 region is CASTNLRGLAGVMEQFF. CDR3 in DNA: TGTGCCAGCACCAACCTCAGGGGGCTAGCGGGAGTGATGGAGCAGTTCTTC. This chain links TRBV7-8 with TRBJ2-1; 10 positions agree with TRBD2. The CDR3 length is 17 residues. Germline CDR1 and CDR2: SGHVS and FQNEAQ. Trimming at V came to 7 bases and at J to 10 bases, leaving 19 bases not matched to a gene.

The chain couples TRBV3-1 (or the pseudogene TRBV3-2) to TRBJ1-1; possibly TRBD1 for D (6 bases). V lost 2 bases and J lost 1, with 14 bases in between. CDR1 and CDR2 from the germline V gene are LGHDT and YNNKEL (reference sequence). CDR3 length: 16 amino acids. The CDR3 reads CASSQPRGQWNTEAFF. The CDR3 nucleotides read TGTGCCAGCAGCCAACCCCGGGGACAATGGAACACTGAAGCTTTCTTT.

This clone has just a few counts. The chain couples TRBV4-3 to TRBJ1-4, with no clear D. The CDR3 runs to 13 residues. The germline CDR1 and CDR2 sequences are LGHNA and YSLEER. V lost 1 base, J lost 12 bases, and 12 bases lay in between. The CDR3 reads CASSQAVGRQLFF. The CDR3 DNA sequence: TGCGCCAGCAGCCAAGCGGTCGGGAGGCAACTGTTTTTT.

The genes are TRBV3-1 (or the pseudogene TRBV3-2) and TRBJ1-1; unclear D gene. The CDR3 totals 14 residues. The V and J ends lost 1 base and 0 bases respectively, with 6 bases between them. Looked up from germline, CDR1 is LGHDT and CDR2 is YNNKEL (reference sequence). The CDR3 loop reads CASSQGDMNTEAFF. The CDR3 nucleotides are TGTGCCAGCAGCCAAGGAGACATGAACACTGAAGCTTTCTTT.

In its sample, this clone was seen a few times. This chain joins TRBV12-3 or TRBV12-4 and TRBJ2-5, with TRBD1 as a possible D gene (6 bases). Trimming left V 5 bases short and J 6 bases short, with 13 bases between. The CDR3 is 13 amino acids. CDR3 protein: CASSATGRKTQYF. CDR3 sequence (DNA): TGTGCCAGCAGTGCAACAGGGCGCAAGACCCAGTACTTC.

The CDR3 DNA sequence: TGTGCCAGTAGTCGGACAGGGGTTGAGCAGTTCTTC. It encodes CASSRTGVEQFF. This rearrangement joins TRBV19 to TRBJ2-1; 9 bases map to TRBD1. The V and J ends lost 5 bases and 9 bases, in that order; junction bases with no gene match: 2. CDR1 is LNHDA and CDR2 is SQIVND in the germline V gene (reference sequence). The CDR3 is 12 amino acids.

The chain recombines TRBV7-2 with TRBJ2-2, with a weak D call TRBD1 (5 bases). The CDR3 contains 14 residues. V was cut by 4 bases and J by 7 bases, with 13 bases left in between. Germline V gene data show CDR1 as SGHTA and CDR2 as FQGNSA. The CDR3 nucleotides read TGTGCCAGCAGCTCTACAGGAGCTAACGGGGAGCTGTTTTTT. Its protein is CASSSTGANGELFF.